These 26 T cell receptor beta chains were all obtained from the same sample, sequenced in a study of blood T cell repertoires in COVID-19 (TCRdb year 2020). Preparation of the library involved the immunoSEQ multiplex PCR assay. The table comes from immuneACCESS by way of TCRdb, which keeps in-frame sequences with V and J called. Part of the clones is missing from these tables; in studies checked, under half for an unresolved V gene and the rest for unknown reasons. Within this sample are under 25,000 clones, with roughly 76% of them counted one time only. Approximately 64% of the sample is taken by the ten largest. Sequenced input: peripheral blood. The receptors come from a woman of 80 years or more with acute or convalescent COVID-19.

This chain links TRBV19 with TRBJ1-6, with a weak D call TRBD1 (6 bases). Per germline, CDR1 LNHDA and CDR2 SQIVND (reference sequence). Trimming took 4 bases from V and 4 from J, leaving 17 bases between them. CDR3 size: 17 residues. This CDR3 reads CASSTGGQPSYNSPLHF. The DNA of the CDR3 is TGTGCCAGTAGTACAGGCGGACAGCCATCTTATAATTCACCCCTCCACTTT.

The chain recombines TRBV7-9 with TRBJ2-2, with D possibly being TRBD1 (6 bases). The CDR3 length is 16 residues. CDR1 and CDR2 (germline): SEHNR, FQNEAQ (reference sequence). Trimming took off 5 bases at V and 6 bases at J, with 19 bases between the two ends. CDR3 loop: CASSLLQGVFAGELFF. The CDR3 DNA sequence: TGTGCCAGCAGCCTACTACAGGGCGTTTTCGCCGGGGAGCTGTTTTTT.

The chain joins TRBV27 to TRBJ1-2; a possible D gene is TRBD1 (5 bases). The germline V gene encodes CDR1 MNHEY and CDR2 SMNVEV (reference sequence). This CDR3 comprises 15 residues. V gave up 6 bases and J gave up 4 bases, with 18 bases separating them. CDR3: CASSRTGVGGYGYTF. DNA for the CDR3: TGTGCCAGCAGCCGCACGGGGGTGGGTGGCTATGGCTACACCTTC.

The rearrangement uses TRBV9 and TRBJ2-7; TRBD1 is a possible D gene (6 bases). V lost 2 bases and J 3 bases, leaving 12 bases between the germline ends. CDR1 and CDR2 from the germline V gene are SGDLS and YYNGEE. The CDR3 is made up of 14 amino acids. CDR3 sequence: CASSVAPGDYEQYF. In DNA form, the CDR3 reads TGTGCCAGCAGCGTGGCGCCAGGGGACTACGAGCAGTACTTC.

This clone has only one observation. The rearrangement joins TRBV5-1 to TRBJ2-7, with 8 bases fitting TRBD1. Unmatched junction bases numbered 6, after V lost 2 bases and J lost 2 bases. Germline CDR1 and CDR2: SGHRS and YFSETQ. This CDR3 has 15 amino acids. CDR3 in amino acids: CASSLQGQGTYEQYF. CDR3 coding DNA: TGCGCCAGCAGCTTACAAGGACAGGGAACCTACGAGCAGTACTTC.

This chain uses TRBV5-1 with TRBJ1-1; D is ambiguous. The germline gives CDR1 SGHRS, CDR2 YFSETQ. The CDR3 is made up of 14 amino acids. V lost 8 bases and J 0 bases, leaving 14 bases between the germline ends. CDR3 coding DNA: TGCGCCAGTACTCGGAGCGGGTTGAACACTGAAGCTTTCTTT. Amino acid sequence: CASTRSGLNTEAFF.

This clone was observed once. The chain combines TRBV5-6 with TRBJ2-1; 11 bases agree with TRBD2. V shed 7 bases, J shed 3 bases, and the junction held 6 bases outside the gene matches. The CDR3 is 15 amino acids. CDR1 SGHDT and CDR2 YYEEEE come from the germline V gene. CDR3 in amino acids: CASFAGLAGYNEQFF. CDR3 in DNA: TGTGCCAGCTTCGCAGGACTAGCGGGCTACAATGAGCAGTTCTTC. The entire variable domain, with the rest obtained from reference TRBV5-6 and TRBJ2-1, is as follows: DAGVTQSPTHLIKTRGQQVTLRCSPKSGHDTVSWYQQALGQGPQFIFQYYEEEERQRGNFPDRFSGHQFPNYSSELNVNALLLGDSALYLCASFAGLAGYNEQFFGPGTRLTVL.

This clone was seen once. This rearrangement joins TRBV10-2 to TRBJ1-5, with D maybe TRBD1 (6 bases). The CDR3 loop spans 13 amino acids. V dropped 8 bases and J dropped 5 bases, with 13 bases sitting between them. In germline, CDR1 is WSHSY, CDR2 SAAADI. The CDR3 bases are TGCGCCAGCGGGGGGGCAGGGTATCAGCCCCAGCATTTT. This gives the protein CASGGAGYQPQHF.

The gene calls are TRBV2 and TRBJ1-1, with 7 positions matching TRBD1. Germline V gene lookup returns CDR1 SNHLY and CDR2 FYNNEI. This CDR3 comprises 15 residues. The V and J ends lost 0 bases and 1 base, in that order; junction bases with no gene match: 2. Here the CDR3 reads CASSEAAGGNTEAFF. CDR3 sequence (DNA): TGTGCCAGCAGTGAAGCGGCAGGGGGGAACACTGAAGCTTTCTTT.

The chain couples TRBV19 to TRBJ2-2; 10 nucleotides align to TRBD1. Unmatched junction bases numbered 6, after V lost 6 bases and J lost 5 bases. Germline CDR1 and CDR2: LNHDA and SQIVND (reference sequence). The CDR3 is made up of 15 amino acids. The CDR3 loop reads CASRRDRGVTGELFF. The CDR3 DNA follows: TGTGCCAGTAGGAGGGACAGGGGAGTTACCGGGGAGCTGTTTTTT.

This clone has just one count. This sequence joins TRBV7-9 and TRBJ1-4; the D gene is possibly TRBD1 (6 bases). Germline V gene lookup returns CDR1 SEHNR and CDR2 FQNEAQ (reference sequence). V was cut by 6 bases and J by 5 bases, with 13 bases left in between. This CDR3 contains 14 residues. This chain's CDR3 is CASRVDSVNEKLFF. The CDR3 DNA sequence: TGTGCCAGCAGGGTGGACAGTGTAAATGAAAAACTGTTTTTT.

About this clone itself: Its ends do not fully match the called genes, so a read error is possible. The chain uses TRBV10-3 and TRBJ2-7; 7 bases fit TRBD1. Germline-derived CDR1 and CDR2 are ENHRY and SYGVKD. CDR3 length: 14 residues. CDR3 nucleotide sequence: TGTGCCATCAGCGGACAGGCCAAGAACTACGAGCAGTGCTTC. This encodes CAISGQAKNYEQCF.

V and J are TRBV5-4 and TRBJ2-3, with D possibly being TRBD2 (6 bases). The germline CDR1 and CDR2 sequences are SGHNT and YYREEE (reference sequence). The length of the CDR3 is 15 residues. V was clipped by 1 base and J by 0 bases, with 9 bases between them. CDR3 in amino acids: CASSLWGTSTDTQYF. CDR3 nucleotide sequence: TGTGCCAGCAGCTTGTGGGGGACTAGCACAGATACGCAGTATTTT.

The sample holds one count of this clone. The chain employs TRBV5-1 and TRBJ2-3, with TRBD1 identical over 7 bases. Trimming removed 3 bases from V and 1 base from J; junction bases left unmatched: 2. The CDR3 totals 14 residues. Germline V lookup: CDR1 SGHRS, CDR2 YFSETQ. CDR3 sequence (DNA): TGCGCCAGCAGCTACCAGGGGGGCACAGATACGCAGTATTTT. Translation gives CASSYQGGTDTQYF. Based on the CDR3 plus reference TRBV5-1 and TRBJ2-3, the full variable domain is KAGVTQTPRYLIKTRGQQVTLSCSPISGHRSVSWYQQTPGQGLQFLFEYFSETQRNKGNFPGRFSGRQFSNSRSEMNVSTLELGDSALYLCASSYQGGTDTQYFGPGTRLTVL.

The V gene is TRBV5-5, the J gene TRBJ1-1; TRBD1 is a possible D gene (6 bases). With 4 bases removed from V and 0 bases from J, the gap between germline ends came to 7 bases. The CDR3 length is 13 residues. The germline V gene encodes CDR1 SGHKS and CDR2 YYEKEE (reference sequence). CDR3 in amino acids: CASSRDMNTEAFF. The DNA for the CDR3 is TGTGCCAGCAGCCGGGACATGAACACTGAAGCTTTCTTT. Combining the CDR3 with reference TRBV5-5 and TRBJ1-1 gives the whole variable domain DAGVTQSPTHLIKTRGQQVTLRCSPISGHKSVSWYQQVLGQGPQFIFQYYEKEERGRGNFPDRFSARQFPNYSSELNVNALLLGDSALYLCASSRDMNTEAFFGQGTRLTVV.

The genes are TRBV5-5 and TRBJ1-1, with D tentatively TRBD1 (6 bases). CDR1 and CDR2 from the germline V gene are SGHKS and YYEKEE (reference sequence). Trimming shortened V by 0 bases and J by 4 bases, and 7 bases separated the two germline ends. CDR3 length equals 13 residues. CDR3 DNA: TGTGCCAGCAGCTTGGAAGGGGGCACTGAAGCTTTCTTT. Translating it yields CASSLEGGTEAFF.

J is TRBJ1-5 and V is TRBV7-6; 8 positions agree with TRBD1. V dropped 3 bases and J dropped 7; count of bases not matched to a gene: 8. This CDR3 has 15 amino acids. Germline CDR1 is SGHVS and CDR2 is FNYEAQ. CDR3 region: CASSLGGQGGQPQHF. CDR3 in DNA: TGTGCCAGCAGCTTGGGAGGACAGGGCGGCCAGCCCCAGCATTTT.

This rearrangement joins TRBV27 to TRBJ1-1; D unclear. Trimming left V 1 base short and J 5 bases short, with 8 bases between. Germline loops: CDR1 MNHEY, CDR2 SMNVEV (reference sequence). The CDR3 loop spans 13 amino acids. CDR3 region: CASSLLRGTEAFF. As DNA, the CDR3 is TGTGCCAGCAGTTTATTACGGGGAACTGAAGCTTTCTTT.

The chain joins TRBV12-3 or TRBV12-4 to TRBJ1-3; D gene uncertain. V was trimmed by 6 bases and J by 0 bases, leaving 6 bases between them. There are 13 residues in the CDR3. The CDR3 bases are TGTGCCAGCAGCTACTTCTCTGGAAACACCATATATTTT. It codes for CASSYFSGNTIYF.

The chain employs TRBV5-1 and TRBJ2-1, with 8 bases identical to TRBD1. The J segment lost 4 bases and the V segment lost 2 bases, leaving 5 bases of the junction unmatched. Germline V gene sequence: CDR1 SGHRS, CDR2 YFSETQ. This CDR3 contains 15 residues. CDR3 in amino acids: CASSFDRGRYNEQFF. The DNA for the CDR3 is TGCGCCAGCAGCTTCGACAGGGGCCGATACAATGAGCAGTTCTTC.

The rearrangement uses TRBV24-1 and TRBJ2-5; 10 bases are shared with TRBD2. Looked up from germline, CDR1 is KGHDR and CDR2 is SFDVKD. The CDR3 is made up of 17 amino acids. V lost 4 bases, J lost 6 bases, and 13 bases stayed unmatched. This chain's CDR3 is CATSDSGLAEGQKTQYF. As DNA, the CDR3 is TGTGCCACCAGTGACTCTGGACTAGCGGAGGGTCAAAAGACCCAGTACTTC.

CDR3 sequence reads: CASSWTTGDRTEAFF. CDR3 nucleotides: TGTGCCAGCAGCTGGACTACAGGGGATCGGACTGAAGCTTTCTTT. V and J are TRBV5-6 and TRBJ1-1; 7 nucleotides align to TRBD1. Trimming at V came to 3 bases and at J to 5 bases, leaving 10 bases not matched to a gene. The germline V gene encodes CDR1 SGHDT and CDR2 YYEEEE. This CDR3 comprises 15 residues.

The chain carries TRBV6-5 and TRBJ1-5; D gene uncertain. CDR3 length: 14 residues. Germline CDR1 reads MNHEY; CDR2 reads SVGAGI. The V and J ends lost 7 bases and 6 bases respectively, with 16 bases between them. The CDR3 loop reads CASIYTPGGQPQHF. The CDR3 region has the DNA TGTGCCAGCATATACACTCCCGGAGGTCAGCCCCAGCATTTT.

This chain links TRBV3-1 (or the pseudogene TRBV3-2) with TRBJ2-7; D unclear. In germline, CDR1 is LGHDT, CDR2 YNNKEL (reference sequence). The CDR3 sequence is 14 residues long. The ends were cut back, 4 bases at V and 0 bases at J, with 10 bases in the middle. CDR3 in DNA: TGTGCCAGCAGCCCCGCGGTTGGCTCCTACGAGCAGTACTTC. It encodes CASSPAVGSYEQYF.

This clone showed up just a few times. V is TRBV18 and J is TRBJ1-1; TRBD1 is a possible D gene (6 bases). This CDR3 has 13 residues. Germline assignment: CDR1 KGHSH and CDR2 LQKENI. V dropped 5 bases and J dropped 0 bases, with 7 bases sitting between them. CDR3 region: CASSGQLNTEAFF. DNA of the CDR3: TGTGCCAGCTCAGGACAGTTGAACACTGAAGCTTTCTTT.

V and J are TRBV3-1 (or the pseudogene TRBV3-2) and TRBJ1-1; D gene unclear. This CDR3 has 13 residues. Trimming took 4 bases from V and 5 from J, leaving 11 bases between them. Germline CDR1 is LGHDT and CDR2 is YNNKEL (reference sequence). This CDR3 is CASSRGTATEAFF. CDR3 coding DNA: TGTGCCAGCAGCCGCGGAACGGCGACTGAAGCTTTCTTT.